These 10 T cell receptor beta chains were sequenced from one sample in a study of vaccination and CD4 T cells after COVID-19. The treatment was: roughly 10-day PBMC culture with coronavirus spike peptide pools or control peptides (ViraFEST assay). The Oncomine TCR Beta short-read assay sequenced DNA from cultured CD4+ T cells. TCRdb recomputed calls from the PCR reads with MiXCR, one row per CDR3 protein. The repertoire has 17,000 or so distinct CDR3 sequences, about 46% of them found once; the top ten carry approximately 5.3%. No antigen has been assigned to these receptors. Sequenced here: CD4+ T cells from blood, cultured in vitro, sampled before SARS-CoV-2 vaccination. The receptors stem from a human donor who had recovered from COVID-19.

The rearrangement joins TRBV28 to TRBJ2-4; 8 bases fit TRBD1. Trimming took 4 bases from V and 8 from J; bases not matched to a gene: 7. The germline CDR1 and CDR2 sequences are MDHEN and SYDVKM. The CDR3 loop spans 14 amino acids. The CDR3 DNA reads as TGTGCCAGCAGTTCAGGACAGGGCGGTGACATTCAGTACTTC. It yields the protein CASSSGQGGDIQYF.

This clonotype occurred a few times. The chain links TRBV20-1 to TRBJ2-2; 11 bases align to TRBD2. The germline V gene has CDR1 DFQATT and CDR2 SNEGSKA (reference sequence). This CDR3 contains 18 residues. V was clipped by 5 bases and J by 2 bases; unmatched bases: 13. The CDR3 region has the DNA TGCAGTGCTGCGGGACTAGCGGCTACTAATACCAACACCGGGGAGCTGTTTTTT. The encoded protein is CSAAGLAATNTNTGELFF.

J is TRBJ1-2 and V is TRBV7-8; no clear D. Germline V lookup: CDR1 SGHVS, CDR2 FQNEAQ. The CDR3 runs to 14 residues. Deletions cut 1 base from V and 6 bases from J, with 12 bases between. Here the CDR3 reads CASSLDASWNGYTF. In DNA, the CDR3 is TGTGCCAGCAGCTTAGATGCAAGTTGGAATGGCTACACCTTC.

This clonotype was detected only a few times. The CDR3 sequence: CASTFGQTTKEQYF. As DNA, the CDR3 is TGTGCCAGTACTTTCGGACAAACTACGAAGGAGCAGTACTTC. The chain employs TRBV6-1 and TRBJ2-7; maybe TRBD1 (5 bases). The CDR3 totals 14 residues. In germline, CDR1 is MNHNS, CDR2 SASEGT. V was shortened by 9 bases and J by 7 bases, with 22 bases between the two germline ends.

The V and J genes are TRBV7-2 and TRBJ1-2; 7 bases agree with TRBD1. Germline CDR1 SGHTA, CDR2 FQGNSA. V trimming: 1 base; J trimming: 6 bases; junction bases outside the gene matches: 8. This CDR3 has 15 amino acids. The CDR3 spells CASSLDGRGSHGYTF. The CDR3 DNA reads as TGTGCCAGCAGCTTAGACGGCAGGGGGTCGCATGGCTACACCTTC.

This sequence joins TRBV15 and TRBJ1-4; the match to TRBD1 covers 7 bases. The CDR3 is 17 amino acids. CDR1 is LNHNV, CDR2 YYDKDF, per germline (reference sequence). After removal of 1 base from V and 0 bases from J, the junction contained 5 bases not matched to a gene. The CDR3 is CATSRGRDSATNEKLFF. For the CDR3, the DNA is TGTGCCACCAGCAGAGGGCGGGACAGTGCAACTAATGAAAAACTGTTTTTT.

The chain recombines TRBV7-2 with TRBJ1-1; D is unclear. The CDR3 has 13 amino acids. Deletions cut 3 bases from V and 4 bases from J, with 9 bases between. The germline V gene encodes CDR1 SGHTA and CDR2 FQGNSA. CDR3 protein: CASSFEEGTEAFF. In DNA, the CDR3 is TGTGCCAGCAGCTTCGAGGAAGGCACTGAAGCTTTCTTT.

This clonotype was picked up a small number of times. This chain joins TRBV27 and TRBJ1-5; D is possibly TRBD1 (5 bases). The germline V gene encodes CDR1 MNHEY and CDR2 SMNVEV (reference sequence). V was shortened by 3 bases and J by 1 base, with 7 bases between the two germline ends. This CDR3 comprises 14 residues. The CDR3 loop reads CASSFRGSNQPQHF. The CDR3 bases are TGTGCCAGCAGTTTCCGGGGGAGCAATCAGCCCCAGCATTTT.

This clonotype came up a few times. J is TRBJ1-6 and V is TRBV20-1, with a tentative D call TRBD1 (5 bases). This CDR3 has 14 amino acids. Looked up from germline, CDR1 is DFQATT and CDR2 is SNEGSKA (reference sequence). V lost 3 bases, J lost 6 bases, and 12 bases lay in between. CDR3 coding DNA: TGCAGTGCTAGGGCGGACACCTTTAATTCACCCCTCCACTTT. It codes for CSARADTFNSPLHF.

J is TRBJ2-5 and V is TRBV28; 7 bases fit TRBD2. From germline, CDR1 is MDHEN and CDR2 SYDVKM. The CDR3 is made up of 14 amino acids. J gave up 5 bases and V 2 bases, and 5 bases lay outside the gene matches. The chain's CDR3 is CASSLTAGFETQYF. CDR3 nucleotides: TGTGCCAGCAGTTTAACAGCGGGATTTGAGACCCAGTACTTC. Using reference TRBV28 and TRBJ2-5 for the parts outside the CDR3, the full variable domain is DVKVTQSSRYLVKRTGEKVFLECVQDMDHENMFWYRQDPGLGLRLIYFSYDVKMKEKGDIPEGYSVSREKKERFSLILESASTNQTSMYLCASSLTAGFETQYFGPGTRLLVL.